This is a list of T cell receptor beta chains from one sample in a study of cytomegalovirus exposure and HLA in healthy donors. The data were produced by immunoSEQ multiplex PCR, yet TCRdb's version contains in-frame clones alone and is incomplete. The table has some 260,000 clones, about 90% seen once. The material sequenced was PBMCs. All receptors come from a young man in good health and CMV-seropositive. CDR3s include the opening cysteine and the closing phenylalanine or tryptophan. The order of the fields is D gene, V gene, J gene, CDR3 length, CDR3 DNA, CDR3 protein. A D gene is named only where the DNA matches it firmly.

TRBD2	TRBV7-9	TRBJ2-1	15	TGTGCCAGCAGCCTTAGCGGGAGGGCCATAAGTGAGCAGTTCTTC	CASSLSGRAISEQFF
TRBD2	TRBV4-2	TRBJ2-5	15	TGTGCCAGCAGCCAAAGACTAGCGGGAGAAGAGACCCAGTACTTC	CASSQRLAGEETQYF
.	TRBV4-3	TRBJ2-1	16	TGCGCCAGCAGCCAAGGTTCTAGGATGGCCTACAATGAGCAGTTCTTC	CASSQGSRMAYNEQFF
.	TRBV6-1	TRBJ1-4	15	TGTGCCAGCAGATTGTCGACGGCGGCTAATGAAAAACTGTTTTTT	CASRLSTAANEKLFF
.	TRBV19	TRBJ2-3	14	TGTGCCAGTAGTAACAGGGTGGGGACAGATACGCAGTATTTT	CASSNRVGTDTQYF
.	TRBV6-1	TRBJ1-3	14	TGTGCCAGCAGTGCCTCCACAGGCTTGAACACCATATATTTT	CASSASTGLNTIYF
TRBD2	TRBV4-1	TRBJ2-7	17	TGCGCCAGCAGCCAAGGTCTAACTAGCGGGAGATCGTACGAGCAGTACTTC	CASSQGLTSGRSYEQYF
.	TRBV2	TRBJ1-3	15	TGTGCCAGCAAGACAGGCTCCAACGTCGGAAACACCATATATTTT	CASKTGSNVGNTIYF
TRBD1	TRBV15	TRBJ1-1	13	TGTGCCACCAGCAGAGATCTGGACAGGCAAGCTTTCTTT	CATSRDLDRQAFF
TRBD2	TRBV6-1	TRBJ2-1	17	TGTGCCAGCAGTGAAATTAGCCCACTAGCGGGAGTGGCTGAGCAGTTCTTC	CASSEISPLAGVAEQFF
.	TRBV15	TRBJ1-4	12	TGTGCCACCAGCACCCCAGATGAAAAACTGTTTTTT	CATSTPDEKLFF
.	TRBV7-8	TRBJ1-2	17	TGTGCCAGCAGCTTAGCATTCACAGGGTTGATTCGAGATGGCTACACCTTC	CASSLAFTGLIRDGYTF